The 29 T cell receptor beta chains below come from one sample, sequenced in a study of beta chain features in type 1 diabetes. Findings of the study overall: In every one of the four CD4+ subsets, TCRB CDR3s were moderately but significantly shorter in Type 1 diabetes patients.

Expressed TCRB transcripts were sequenced because the isolated RNA had all been reverse transcribed beforehand. TCRdb's copy holds only in-frame clones and misses some; the assay was immunoSEQ multiplex PCR. Here the sample spans about 170,000 clones, 7.8% being singletons. The antigens of these receptors remain unknown. Material for sequencing was central memory CD4+ T cells from blood. These receptors came from a woman aged 40 to 50 with type 1 diabetes.

This clone has more than one count but fewer than ten. V is TRBV5-1 and J is TRBJ2-7, with unresolved D. Germline assignment: CDR1 SGHRS and CDR2 YFSETQ. The CDR3 consists of 14 residues. V lost 5 bases to trimming and J lost 3 bases, with 15 bases between them. This CDR3 reads CASRDMVSDYEQYF. The CDR3 DNA follows: TGCGCCAGCAGGGATATGGTCAGCGACTACGAGCAGTACTTC.

The V call is TRBV15, the J call TRBJ2-3, with 9 bases lining up with TRBD1. V was clipped by 0 bases and J by 3 bases; unmatched bases: 10. Germline V CDR1 and CDR2: LNHNV, YYDKDF (reference sequence). The CDR3 contains 18 residues. This chain's CDR3 is CATSREVRQGGRTDTQYF. As DNA, the CDR3 is TGTGCCACCAGCAGAGAAGTTCGACAGGGGGGTCGAACAGATACGCAGTATTTT.

This clone was observed a few times. The rearrangement uses TRBV5-1 and TRBJ2-3; 7 bases are a match to TRBD1. CDR1 is SGHRS, CDR2 YFSETQ, per germline. The CDR3 has 15 amino acids. J was trimmed by 2 bases and V by 2 bases; bases with no gene match: 5. CDR3 sequence: CASSFGQVYTDTQYF. DNA of the CDR3: TGCGCCAGCAGCTTTGGACAGGTCTACACAGATACGCAGTATTTT.

This clone was seen a few times. V and J are TRBV7-9 and TRBJ2-5; no reliable D call. The CDR3 spans 11 residues. The germline V gene has CDR1 SEHNR and CDR2 FQNEAQ (reference sequence). Trimming shortened V by 3 bases and J by 6 bases, and 5 bases separated the two germline ends. CDR3 in amino acids: CASSFEKTQYF. The CDR3 DNA sequence: TGTGCCAGCAGCTTCGAGAAGACCCAGTACTTC. Full variable domain (remainder filled in from reference TRBV7-9 and TRBJ2-5): DTGVSQNPRHKITKRGQNVTFRCDPISEHNRLYWYRQTLGQGPEFLTYFQNEAQLEKSRLLSDRFSAERPKGSFSTLEIQRTEQGDSAMYLCASSFEKTQYFGPGTRLLVL.

This sequence joins TRBV7-2 and TRBJ1-6; 7 nucleotides align to TRBD1. J gave up 0 bases and V 8 bases, and 4 bases lay outside the gene matches. The CDR3 loop spans 15 amino acids. CDR1 is SGHTA, CDR2 FQGNSA, per germline. The CDR3 nucleotides read TGTGCCAGCCGGCGGGACAGCTCCTATAATTCACCCCTCCACTTT. The encoded protein is CASRRDSSYNSPLHF.

This clone was counted a few times. The CDR3 coding sequence is TGTGCCAGCAGCCGAGACAGGGCGAGCACTGAAGCTTTCTTT. Translating gives CASSRDRASTEAFF. The chain employs TRBV5-4 and TRBJ1-1; 7 bases match TRBD1. The CDR3 covers 14 residues. Per the germline V gene, CDR1 is SGHNT and CDR2 is YYREEE (reference sequence). Trimming at V came to 4 bases and at J to 4 bases, leaving 7 bases not matched to a gene.

The CDR3 DNA reads as TGTGCCAGCAGTGTCGGAGACAGGACTTCACCCCTCCACTTT. Translating gives CASSVGDRTSPLHF. This chain links TRBV2 with TRBJ1-6; TRBD1 might be the D (6 bases). Germline loops: CDR1 SNHLY, CDR2 FYNNEI. Trimming removed 4 bases from V and 9 bases from J, with 13 bases in between. The CDR3 loop spans 14 amino acids.

The V gene is TRBV5-1, the J gene TRBJ2-1; D possibly corresponds to TRBD2 (6 bases). CDR1 is SGHRS, CDR2 YFSETQ, per germline. Trimming pared 0 bases from V and 7 bases from J, leaving 23 bases between. The CDR3 is made up of 18 amino acids. The CDR3 region is CASSLAGYRGTHGNEQFF. The DNA for the CDR3 is TGCGCCAGCAGCTTGGCCGGGTACCGCGGGACCCACGGGAATGAGCAGTTCTTC.

The V gene is TRBV29-1, the J gene TRBJ1-1, with 8 positions matching TRBD1. Germline V lookup: CDR1 SQVTM, CDR2 ANQGSEA. This CDR3 contains 13 residues. V lost 7 bases to trimming and J lost 6 bases; unmatched junction nucleotides: 10. Here the CDR3 reads CSAHQGAKAEAFF. CDR3 nucleotide sequence: TGCAGCGCCCACCAGGGGGCGAAGGCTGAAGCTTTCTTT.

The chain is built from TRBV7-2 and TRBJ2-7; D unresolved. CDR3 length: 11 residues. Germline V gene lookup returns CDR1 SGHTA and CDR2 FQGNSA. The V and J ends lost 5 bases and 8 bases respectively, with 10 bases between them. For the CDR3, the DNA is TGTGCCAGCAGCCTCAGTGAACAGCAGTACTTC. Residues: CASSLSEQQYF.

The chain recombines TRBV7-2 with TRBJ1-5, with 9 bases aligning to TRBD1. The CDR3 extends over 14 amino acids. V gave up 3 bases and J gave up 7 bases; unmatched junction bases: 4. Germline CDR1 reads SGHTA; CDR2 reads FQGNSA. CDR3 protein: CASSLDRGRQPQHF. The CDR3 bases are TGTGCCAGCAGCTTGGACAGGGGTAGACAGCCCCAGCATTTT.

This clone has more than one count but fewer than ten. The genes are TRBV7-2 and TRBJ1-1, with 9 bases aligning to TRBD1. Germline V gene sequence: CDR1 SGHTA, CDR2 FQGNSA. V lost 5 bases, J lost 4 bases, and 5 bases stayed unmatched. The CDR3 runs 14 residues. CDR3 nucleotides: TGTGCCAGCAGCGGCCGACAGGGGGGCACTGAAGCTTTCTTT. Protein product: CASSGRQGGTEAFF.

This clone turned up a few times. The chain employs TRBV10-3 and TRBJ2-5, with TRBD1 as a possible D gene (5 bases). The germline V and J ends were trimmed by 5 bases and 3 bases, with 7 bases remaining between them. This CDR3 has 12 residues. Germline lookup yields CDR1 ENHRY and CDR2 SYGVKD. For the CDR3, the DNA is TGTGCCATCAGTATGACAGAAGAGACCCAGTACTTC. Protein sequence: CAISMTEETQYF.

This clone turned up a few times. This chain uses TRBV7-2 with TRBJ1-1, with TRBD1 matching 7 bases. The CDR3 totals 14 residues. V trimming: 5 bases; J trimming: 1 base; junction bases outside the gene matches: 4. Germline CDR1 SGHTA, CDR2 FQGNSA. The CDR3 is CASSPDRANTEAFF. The CDR3 DNA reads TGTGCCAGCAGCCCCGACAGGGCGAACACTGAAGCTTTCTTT.

This clone was seen a few times. The chain is built from TRBV6-5 and TRBJ1-1; no reliable D call. The V gene lost 9 bases and the J gene lost 3 bases, with 14 bases spanning the gap. The CDR3 has 13 residues. Germline V gene sequence: CDR1 MNHEY, CDR2 SVGAGI. The CDR3 nucleotides are TGTGCCAGTGCCAAACAGACCTACACTGAAGCTTTCTTT. Translating gives CASAKQTYTEAFF.

This clone was seen repeatedly, ten times or more. The chain is built from TRBV9 and TRBJ2-4; 7 bases agree with TRBD2. Germline V gene data show CDR1 as SGDLS and CDR2 as YYNGEE. The CDR3 consists of 14 residues. Trimming removed 0 bases from V and 9 bases from J; junction bases left unmatched: 6. The CDR3 here is CASSVDGGEGIQYF. CDR3 coding DNA: TGTGCCAGCAGCGTAGATGGTGGGGAGGGCATTCAGTACTTC.

The sample holds many counts of this clone. The chain uses TRBV18 and TRBJ2-6; 9 bases are shared with TRBD1. Trimming cost V 1 base and J 5 bases; bases outside gene matches: 6. The germline gives CDR1 KGHSH, CDR2 LQKENI. This CDR3 has 17 amino acids. The CDR3 DNA is TGTGCCAGCTCACCACAGGAACAGGGGGCATGGGCCAACGTCCTGACTTTC. Protein sequence: CASSPQEQGAWANVLTF.

This clone was counted only a few times. The J gene is TRBJ1-6, the V gene TRBV19, with 7 bases identical to TRBD1. The junction had 2 bases not matched to a gene; V was cut back by 7 bases and J by 5 bases. CDR1 and CDR2 from the germline V gene are LNHDA and SQIVND (reference sequence). The CDR3 sequence is 13 residues long. The CDR3 reads CASIGQDNSPLHF. CDR3 nucleotides: TGTGCCAGTATCGGACAGGATAATTCACCCCTCCACTTT.

This clone was recorded a few times. The J gene is TRBJ2-1, the V gene TRBV10-3; TRBD1 aligns across 10 bases. The germline V gene encodes CDR1 ENHRY and CDR2 SYGVKD. The V and J ends lost 10 bases and 6 bases, in that order; junction bases with no gene match: 3. This CDR3 is built from 12 residues. In DNA form, the CDR3 reads TGTGCCACCGGACAGGGGGGCAATGAGCAGTTCTTC. It translates to CATGQGGNEQFF.

This clone was counted a few times. The genes are TRBV29-1 and TRBJ2-2, with a weak D call TRBD1 (6 bases). CDR3 size: 15 residues. V was pared by 5 bases and J by 0 bases, with 13 bases between. Germline V gene lookup returns CDR1 SQVTM and CDR2 ANQGSEA. The CDR3: CSVPRTVSNTGELFF. In DNA form, the CDR3 reads TGCAGCGTTCCGCGGACAGTCTCGAACACCGGGGAGCTGTTTTTT.

This clone has only a few counts. CDR3 region: CASRGVVDEQFF. The CDR3 DNA is TGTGCCAGCAGGGGAGTAGTGGATGAGCAGTTCTTC. The gene calls are TRBV28 and TRBJ2-1; D perhaps matches TRBD2 (5 bases). The CDR3 contains 12 residues. Per the germline V gene, CDR1 is MDHEN and CDR2 is SYDVKM. V was pared by 6 bases and J by 8 bases, with 11 bases between.

This clone was recorded at least ten times. The V call is TRBV7-2, the J call TRBJ2-6; a weak D match, TRBD1 (5 bases). V shed 3 bases and J shed 3 bases, with 9 bases lying between them. This CDR3 spans 15 amino acids. Germline-derived CDR1 and CDR2 are SGHTA and FQGNSA. This CDR3 is CASSFSGNGANVLTF. The CDR3 bases are TGTGCCAGCAGCTTTTCAGGGAATGGGGCCAACGTCCTGACTTTC.

The rearrangement uses TRBV6-1 and TRBJ1-3; D is perhaps TRBD1 (6 bases). From germline, CDR1 is MNHNS and CDR2 SASEGT. The CDR3 is 15 residues long. V was cut by 5 bases and J by 0 bases, with 11 bases left in between. The chain's CDR3 is CASSSETGSGNTIYF. In nucleotides, the CDR3 is TGTGCCAGCAGTTCGGAGACAGGCTCTGGAAACACCATATATTTT.

The rearrangement uses TRBV2 and TRBJ2-2; 9 bases fit TRBD2. There are 15 residues in the CDR3. V shed 4 bases and J 7 bases; nucleotides not matched to a gene: 7. The germline CDR1 and CDR2 sequences are SNHLY and FYNNEI. CDR3: CASSALAGGGGELFF. CDR3 nucleotide sequence: TGTGCCAGCAGTGCATTGGCGGGAGGGGGCGGGGAGCTGTTTTTT.

This clone was observed a few times. This chain uses TRBV10-3 with TRBJ1-2; 11 bases align to TRBD1. V was pared by 2 bases and J by 7 bases, with 6 bases of the junction left unmatched. Germline V lookup: CDR1 ENHRY, CDR2 SYGVKD. This CDR3 has 15 residues. CDR3 DNA sequence: TGTGCCATCAGTGAGCGCCCCGGGACAGGGGGTGGCTACACCTTC. It encodes CAISERPGTGGGYTF.

The gene calls are TRBV2 and TRBJ2-3; 9 bases fit TRBD2. Germline loops: CDR1 SNHLY, CDR2 FYNNEI. The CDR3 sequence is 17 residues long. The J segment lost 2 bases and the V segment lost 6 bases, leaving 12 bases of the junction unmatched. The CDR3 protein is CASSPLGAGGATDTQYF. The CDR3 DNA follows: TGTGCCAGCAGCCCTCTAGGAGCGGGGGGTGCCACAGATACGCAGTATTTT.

The sample holds a few counts of this clone. The rearrangement uses TRBV7-9 and TRBJ2-1; unclear D gene. With 5 bases removed from V and 9 bases from J, the gap between germline ends came to 14 bases. The length of the CDR3 is 13 residues. Germline V gene sequence: CDR1 SEHNR, CDR2 FQNEAQ (reference sequence). DNA for the CDR3: TGTGCCAGCAGCCAGAGGTGGTCGGCTGAGCAGTTCTTC. Amino acids: CASSQRWSAEQFF.

This rearrangement joins TRBV7-3 to TRBJ1-2; possible D gene TRBD1, 5 bases. V lost 1 base, J lost 6 bases, and 12 bases lay in between. CDR1 and CDR2 from the germline V gene are SGHTA and FQGTGA. This CDR3 contains 14 residues. The CDR3 sequence: CASSLSREPDGYTF. In DNA form, the CDR3 reads TGTGCCAGCAGCTTAAGCAGGGAACCCGATGGCTACACCTTC.

Only a few counts were recorded for this clone. The rearrangement uses TRBV6-6 and TRBJ1-3; the D gene is possibly TRBD1 (6 bases). Trimming took 2 bases from V and 4 from J, leaving 15 bases between them. This CDR3 spans 16 amino acids. CDR1 and CDR2 from the germline V gene are MNHNY and SVGAGI (reference sequence). The CDR3 spells CASSYDTTDRGNTIYF. DNA of the CDR3: TGTGCCAGCAGTTACGACACGACTGACAGGGGAAACACCATATATTTT.